This entry lists 32 T cell receptor beta chains sequenced from one sample in a study of identical twins (dated by TCRdb to the mid-2010s). The protocol used for the library was 5' RACE. This sample was sequenced with an Illumina HiSeq 2000. TCRdb handled the public reads itself, with Q25 trimming in fastp and clone calling in MiXCR, and kept productive beta chains. Records with the same CDR3 protein are collapsed into one entry carrying the most frequent genes and DNA. Here the sample has fewer than 550,000 distinct CDR3 sequences; roughly 15% occur a single time. Clones ranked in the top ten supply 0.44% of the sample. The same sample was also used in a study of yellow fever vaccine responses in identical twins.

The sequenced sample consisted of CD4+ T cells sorted from blood. These receptors all stem from a woman between 18 and 30 years old in good health.

The chain is built from TRBV24-1 and TRBJ2-2; possible D gene TRBD1, 6 bases. V lost 4 bases, J lost 1 base, and 12 bases lay in between. The CDR3 sequence is 16 residues long. Germline V gene data show CDR1 as KGHDR and CDR2 as SFDVKD. CDR3 sequence: CATSDLQQGNTGELFF. CDR3 DNA sequence: TGTGCCACCAGTGACCTGCAACAGGGGAACACCGGGGAGCTGTTTTTT.

This clonotype occurred a few times. The chain links TRBV4-1 to TRBJ2-6; D is undetermined. The germline gives CDR1 MGHRA, CDR2 YSYEKL. This CDR3 has 18 residues. Between the trimmed V and J ends, which lost 0 bases and 0 bases, there was a span of 12 bases. CDR3 sequence: CASSQEGRAFSGANVLTF. In DNA form, the CDR3 reads TGCGCCAGCAGCCAAGAAGGTCGGGCCTTCTCTGGGGCCAACGTCCTGACTTTC.

This chain uses TRBV19 with TRBJ2-5; 7 bases fit TRBD2. The J segment lost 3 bases and the V segment lost 4 bases, leaving 8 bases of the junction unmatched. Germline loops: CDR1 LNHDA, CDR2 SQIVND (reference sequence). The CDR3 covers 15 residues. CDR3 loop: CASSREREAEETQYF. The CDR3 nucleotides are TGTGCCAGTAGTAGGGAACGGGAGGCCGAAGAGACCCAGTACTTC.

The table lists this clonotype with a few counts. The J gene is TRBJ1-1, the V gene TRBV7-3; weak D call: TRBD1 (5 bases). Trimming cost V 5 bases and J 3 bases, with 10 bases left between them. This CDR3 spans 13 amino acids. From germline, CDR1 is SGHTA and CDR2 FQGTGA. DNA for the CDR3: TGTGCCAGCAGCCAGGGTGGGTACACTGAAGCTTTCTTT. This sequence encodes CASSQGGYTEAFF.

The rearrangement joins TRBV3-1 to TRBJ2-5; D is possibly TRBD2 (6 bases). The CDR3 covers 12 residues. V dropped 7 bases and J dropped 5 bases, with 11 bases sitting between them. Germline V lookup: CDR1 LGHDT, CDR2 YNNKEL (reference sequence). The CDR3: CASTPGRETQYF. In nucleotides, the CDR3 is TGTGCCAGCACCCCTGGGAGGGAGACCCAGTACTTC.

The chain employs TRBV29-1 and TRBJ2-7, with TRBD2 as a possible D gene (6 bases). This CDR3 region has 11 residues. CDR1 and CDR2 (germline): SQVTM, ANQGSEA. V shed 4 bases and J shed 7 bases, with 11 bases lying between them. The CDR3 spells CSVVSGGEQYF. DNA for the CDR3: TGCAGCGTTGTGTCCGGGGGAGAGCAGTACTTC.

This chain uses TRBV5-1 with TRBJ2-3, with D hard to call. Between the trimmed V and J ends, which lost 4 bases and 2 bases, there was a span of 17 bases. The CDR3 sequence is 16 residues long. Looked up from germline, CDR1 is SGHRS and CDR2 is YFSETQ. The CDR3, as DNA: TGCGCCAGCAGCGATGCCACCCCGGGTAACACAGATACGCAGTATTTT. Residues: CASSDATPGNTDTQYF.

This clonotype occurred a few times. The chain recombines TRBV20-1 with TRBJ2-3; 10 bases are shared with TRBD1. With V trimmed by 0 bases and J by 2 bases, 14 bases remained unmatched. This CDR3 contains 19 residues. Germline lookup yields CDR1 DFQATT and CDR2 SNEGSKA (reference sequence). Here the CDR3 reads CSARDATVGTGVYTDTQYF. DNA for the CDR3: TGCAGTGCTAGAGATGCGACTGTGGGGACAGGGGTGTACACAGATACGCAGTATTTT.

This clonotype was seen at least ten times. The chain carries TRBV12-3 or TRBV12-4 and TRBJ2-7; no reliable D call. Between the trimmed V and J ends, which lost 3 bases and 7 bases, there was a span of 7 bases. The CDR3 has 11 amino acids. The CDR3: CASSLSGEQYF. For the CDR3, the DNA is TGTGCCAGCAGTTTGAGTGGAGAGCAGTACTTC.

The rearrangement joins TRBV11-3 to TRBJ2-3; D is undetermined. This CDR3 comprises 15 residues. The V end lost 5 bases, the J end lost 0 bases, and 12 bases lay between the germline ends. CDR1 SGHNT and CDR2 YENEEA come from the germline V gene. CDR3 residues: CASSAIGYSTDTQYF. In nucleotides, the CDR3 is TGTGCCAGCAGCGCCATCGGATATAGCACAGATACGCAGTATTTT. The full variable domain, in which reference TRBV11-3 and TRBJ2-3 provide the parts outside the CDR3, is EAGVVQSPRYKIIEKKQPVAFWCNPISGHNTLYWYLQNLGQGPELLIRYENEEAVDDSQLPKDRFSAERLKGVDSTLKIQPAELGDSAVYLCASSAIGYSTDTQYFGPGTRLTVL.

The V gene is TRBV27, the J gene TRBJ1-2; D is unresolved. This CDR3 contains 14 residues. Trimming removed 2 bases from V and 3 bases from J, with 10 bases in between. Germline CDR1 and CDR2: MNHEY and SMNVEV (reference sequence). The CDR3 loop reads CASSLRLHHYGYTF. The DNA of the CDR3 is TGTGCCAGCAGTTTACGACTCCACCACTATGGCTACACCTTC.

The chain carries TRBV2 and TRBJ2-1; the match to TRBD2 covers 14 bases. The V segment lost 3 bases and the J segment 12 bases; nucleotides outside the gene matches: 4. The CDR3 spans 14 residues. CDR1 and CDR2 from the germline V gene are SNHLY and FYNNEI. The CDR3 is CASSDGLAGGRQFF. The CDR3 DNA reads TGTGCCAGCAGTGACGGACTAGCGGGAGGCCGGCAGTTCTTC.

The chain combines TRBV4-1 with TRBJ2-5, with 11 bases that match TRBD2. CDR1 is MGHRA and CDR2 is YSYEKL in the germline V gene. With 0 bases clipped from V and 5 bases from J, the junction kept 8 bases outside the gene matches. The CDR3 covers 17 residues. CDR3 nucleotide sequence: TGCGCCAGCAGCCAAGATGGGAGACTAGCGGGGTTGGAGACCCAGTACTTC. Its protein product is CASSQDGRLAGLETQYF.

This clonotype has only a few counts. CDR3 in DNA: TGTGCCAGCAGCCAAGGGGCTAGCGGGAGGGCCGGGGAGACCCAGTACTTC. Its protein is CASSQGASGRAGETQYF. The chain uses TRBV3-1 and TRBJ2-5, with 12 bases fitting TRBD2. This CDR3 spans 17 amino acids. V dropped 1 base and J dropped 5; count of bases not matched to a gene: 8. Germline V gives CDR1 LGHDT, CDR2 YNNKEL (reference sequence).

This clonotype was found a few times. The chain recombines TRBV24-1 with TRBJ2-1; a possible D gene is TRBD1 (5 bases). In germline, CDR1 is KGHDR, CDR2 SFDVKD. Trimming removed 4 bases from V and 8 bases from J, with 8 bases in between. CDR3 size: 12 residues. As DNA, the CDR3 is TGTGCCACCAGTGACAGGGTGGATGAGCAGTTCTTC. Protein: CATSDRVDEQFF.

This chain links TRBV5-1 with TRBJ2-1; 7 nucleotides agree with TRBD2. Germline loops: CDR1 SGHRS, CDR2 YFSETQ. Trimming took 0 bases from V and 9 from J; bases not matched to a gene: 6. This CDR3 is built from 14 residues. The CDR3 DNA reads TGCGCCAGCAGCTTGGAAACAGCGGGGACTGAGCAGTTCTTC. Encoded protein: CASSLETAGTEQFF.

This clonotype occurred a few times. The CDR3 spells CASSRPQGETQYF. DNA for the CDR3: TGTGCCAGCAGTCGTCCTCAGGGAGAGACCCAGTACTTC. The chain combines TRBV28 with TRBJ2-5; D is possibly TRBD1 (5 bases). Per the germline V gene, CDR1 is MDHEN and CDR2 is SYDVKM. Trimming took off 5 bases at V and 4 bases at J, with 11 bases between the two ends. The CDR3 is made up of 13 amino acids.

The chain recombines TRBV27 with TRBJ2-7, with TRBD2 as a possible D gene (6 bases). The germline CDR1 and CDR2 sequences are MNHEY and SMNVEV (reference sequence). The CDR3 has 16 amino acids. Trimming cost V 2 bases and J 2 bases, with 16 bases left between them. CDR3 in DNA: TGTGCCAGCAGTTTAGGGGGGTACGGATTAACCTACGAGCAGTACTTC. It is translated as CASSLGGYGLTYEQYF.

The rearrangement links TRBV11-2 to TRBJ2-5, with TRBD2 identical over 9 bases. The junction had 8 bases not matched to a gene; V was cut back by 1 base and J by 5 bases. Germline V gene sequence: CDR1 SGHAT, CDR2 FQNNGV. The CDR3 consists of 16 residues. The DNA of the CDR3 is TGTGCCAGCAGCTTAGTCCGGCGCGGGGGGGCGGAGACCCAGTACTTC. Translated, it gives CASSLVRRGGAETQYF.

The gene calls are TRBV11-3 and TRBJ2-2; D is ambiguous. This CDR3 has 16 amino acids. Germline V lookup: CDR1 SGHNT, CDR2 YENEEA. With 1 base removed from V and 1 base from J, the gap between germline ends came to 10 bases. The CDR3 region has the DNA TGTGCCAGCAGCTTAGTAGTCCCTATGAACACCGGGGAGCTGTTTTTT. Its translation is CASSLVVPMNTGELFF.

This chain uses TRBV20-1 with TRBJ2-5; TRBD2 is a possible D gene (5 bases). Trimming stripped 0 bases from V and 5 bases from J, with 13 bases between. The V gene's germline CDR1 is DFQATT and CDR2 SNEGSKA (reference sequence). This CDR3 region has 14 residues. CDR3 DNA: TGCAGTGCTAGAGACCAACCCTGGGAGGAGACCCAGTACTTC. Protein sequence: CSARDQPWEETQYF.

The chain carries TRBV7-3 and TRBJ2-3; D ambiguous. The germline V gene has CDR1 SGHTA and CDR2 FQGTGA. The CDR3 extends over 14 amino acids. Trimming removed 0 bases at V and 1 base at J, with 5 bases between. The CDR3 coding sequence is TGTGCCAGCAGCTTAACCCCGGGCACAGATACGCAGTATTTT. Amino acid sequence: CASSLTPGTDTQYF.

This clonotype turned up a few times. The chain is built from TRBV28 and TRBJ2-3; 8 bases align to TRBD2. The germline V gene has CDR1 MDHEN and CDR2 SYDVKM. This CDR3 contains 15 residues. V gave up 6 bases and J gave up 5 bases; unmatched junction bases: 10. The CDR3 DNA follows: TGTGCCAGCAGGGGACCGGGGGGGTCTGTAGATACGCAGTATTTT. Residues: CASRGPGGSVDTQYF. Supplemented by reference TRBV28 and TRBJ2-3, the full variable domain reads DVKVTQSSRYLVKRTGEKVFLECVQDMDHENMFWYRQDPGLGLRLIYFSYDVKMKEKGDIPEGYSVSREKKERFSLILESASTNQTSMYLCASRGPGGSVDTQYFGPGTRLTVL.

This clonotype was picked up many times. The chain links TRBV29-1 to TRBJ2-7, with D possibly being TRBD2 (6 bases). This CDR3 region has 13 residues. CDR1 and CDR2 from the germline V gene are SQVTM and ANQGSEA. Trimming shortened V by 4 bases and J by 0 bases, and 10 bases separated the two germline ends. CDR3 loop: CSVAPSVSYEQYF. DNA for the CDR3: TGCAGCGTTGCTCCTAGCGTCTCCTACGAGCAGTACTTC.

CDR3 nucleotide sequence: TGCGCCAGCAGCTTACTAGCGGGAGACACCGGGGAGCTGTTTTTT. It encodes CASSLLAGDTGELFF. The chain has TRBV5-1 and TRBJ2-2; TRBD2 matches at 11 bases. Germline loops: CDR1 SGHRS, CDR2 YFSETQ. Germline trimming cut 2 bases from V and 3 bases from J; bases unmatched to any gene: 0. This CDR3 comprises 15 residues. The full variable domain, in which reference TRBV5-1 and TRBJ2-2 provide the parts outside the CDR3, is KAGVTQTPRYLIKTRGQQVTLSCSPISGHRSVSWYQQTPGQGLQFLFEYFSETQRNKGNFPGRFSGRQFSNSRSEMNVSTLELGDSALYLCASSLLAGDTGELFFGEGSRLTVL.

This clonotype was detected a few times. This rearrangement joins TRBV20-1 to TRBJ2-3; 8 bases are shared with TRBD2. The CDR3 extends over 15 amino acids. The V gene end was trimmed by 1 base and the J gene end by 3 bases; junction bases not matched to a gene: 6. Germline V CDR1 and CDR2: DFQATT, SNEGSKA (reference sequence). The CDR3 nucleotides are TGCAGTGCTAGAGTGGCAACGGGGGGGACAGATACGCAGTATTTT. Encoded protein: CSARVATGGTDTQYF.

The chain has TRBV11-1 and TRBJ2-7; 8 bases are a match to TRBD2. After removal of 6 bases from V and 2 bases from J, the junction contained 18 bases not matched to a gene. Germline V gives CDR1 SGHAT, CDR2 FQDESV (reference sequence). The CDR3 runs 18 residues. CDR3 amino acids: CASRRKTGTSIPTYEQYV. The CDR3, as DNA: TGTGCCAGCAGACGAAAGACCGGGACTAGTATTCCCACCTACGAGCAGTACGTC.

Of note for this clonotype: The missing conserved phenylalanine or tryptophan at the end of this CDR3 makes a read error likely. It is unclear where the CDR3 begins or ends on the DNA, so no DNA is shown, and the CDR3 is as TCRdb lists it. The rearrangement joins TRBV12-1 to TRBJ2-1; the DNA was not compared with TRBD2, the D call given in the table. TRBV12-1 is annotated as a pseudogene. The CDR3 length equals 13 residues, ends included. CDR3 region: CASSFFLTGARYC.

V gene TRBV7-8 combines with J gene TRBJ1-2, with D possibly being TRBD1 (5 bases). Trimming took off 1 base at V and 4 bases at J, with 13 bases between the two ends. Germline V gene lookup returns CDR1 SGHVS and CDR2 FQNEAQ. The CDR3 totals 15 residues. The CDR3 sequence: CASSLERGTGYGYTF. The CDR3 DNA is TGTGCCAGCAGCTTAGAAAGGGGTACCGGCTATGGCTACACCTTC.

V and J are TRBV5-1 and TRBJ2-3; D possibly uses TRBD1 or TRBD2 (7 bases each). With 10 bases removed from V and 0 bases from J, the gap between germline ends came to 12 bases. Looked up from germline, CDR1 is SGHRS and CDR2 is YFSETQ. The CDR3 loop spans 13 amino acids. CDR3 nucleotides: TGCGCCTCAGGGGGGGCGAGCACAGATACGCAGTATTTT. The encoded protein is CASGGASTDTQYF. Based on the CDR3 plus reference TRBV5-1 and TRBJ2-3, the full variable domain is KAGVTQTPRYLIKTRGQQVTLSCSPISGHRSVSWYQQTPGQGLQFLFEYFSETQRNKGNFPGRFSGRQFSNSRSEMNVSTLELGDSALYLCASGGASTDTQYFGPGTRLTVL.

This clonotype was seen only a few times. The chain recombines TRBV20-1 with TRBJ2-2, with a tentative D call TRBD1 (5 bases). The germline V gene encodes CDR1 DFQATT and CDR2 SNEGSKA (reference sequence). The ends were cut back, 4 bases at V and 4 bases at J, with 16 bases in the middle. The CDR3 is made up of 15 amino acids. CDR3 loop: CSATGRAMTTGELFF. CDR3 in DNA: TGCAGTGCTACCGGCAGGGCGATGACCACCGGGGAGCTGTTTTTT.

The gene calls are TRBV16 and TRBJ2-1, with TRBD2 matching over 8 bases. Germline CDR1 is KGHSY and CDR2 is FQNENV. CDR3 length equals 15 residues. With V trimmed by 7 bases and J by 4 bases, 9 bases remained unmatched. The CDR3: CASTQERGGYNEQFF. For the CDR3, the DNA is TGTGCCAGCACTCAAGAGCGCGGGGGGTACAATGAGCAGTTCTTC.